These 2 T cell receptor beta chains were sequenced from one sample in a study of cytomegalovirus exposure and HLA in healthy donors. The PCR used 60 Vbeta and 13 Jbeta primers. The method was immunoSEQ multiplex PCR; TCRdb's version includes in-frame clones alone and lacks a portion of them. The profile covers some 170,000 clones, with 65% to 80% appearing a single time and approximately 5% taken by the ten largest. Sequences were obtained from PBMCs. All receptors derive from a man younger than 30 in good health and CMV-seropositive.

This chain connects TRBV11-2 to TRBJ1-4; D gene unclear. CDR1 is SGHAT, CDR2 FQNNGV, per germline. This CDR3 spans 16 amino acids. V lost 1 base, J lost 8 bases, and 17 bases lay in between. Here the CDR3 reads CASSLGFGGVGEKLFF. The CDR3 DNA reads as TGTGCCAGCAGCTTAGGCTTCGGCGGGGTAGGGGAAAAACTGTTTTTT.

The CDR3 is CASSPKGLAGSTDTQYF. The CDR3 DNA sequence: TGTGCCAGCAGCCCCAAGGGACTAGCGGGGAGCACAGATACGCAGTATTTT. The chain recombines TRBV7-3 with TRBJ2-3; 13 bases are a match to TRBD2. V lost 5 bases, J lost 0 bases, and 5 bases stayed unmatched. Per the germline V gene, CDR1 is SGHTA and CDR2 is FQGTGA. CDR3 length: 17 amino acids.